The rows below give T cell receptor beta chains drawn from one sample of a study of blood T cell repertoires in COVID-19. Profiling relied on immunoSEQ multiplex PCR, and the TCRdb table lists in-frame clones only, not all of them. The repertoire has approximately 270,000 clones, approximately 90% of them found once; the top ten carry around 3.3%. Sequencing was done on a sample of peripheral blood. The receptors shown here come from a man between 18 and 29 years old with active or convalescent COVID-19. The CDR3 runs from the conserved cysteine through the conserved F or W. A D gene is named only where the DNA matches it firmly. Part of the rows lack a size; the others show once, few, many or a class for expanded clones.

clone size | J gene | CDR3 length | V gene | D gene | CDR3 protein | CDR3 DNA
- | TRBJ2-1 | 16 | TRBV27 | - | CASSLRTEGRDNEQFF | TGTGCCAGCAGTTTACGAACGGAGGGCCGGGACAATGAGCAGTTCTTC
- | TRBJ1-1 | 13 | TRBV19 | - | CASSNSLNTEAFF | TGTGCCAGTAGTAACAGCCTGAACACTGAAGCTTTCTTT
once | TRBJ1-3 | 17 | TRBV5-6 | TRBD1 | CASSLGQGALSGNTIYF | TGTGCCAGCAGCTTGGGACAGGGGGCCTTATCTGGAAACACCATATATTTT
- | TRBJ1-1 | 13 | TRBV12-3/TRBV12-4 | - | CASSQPGNTEAFF | TGTGCCAGCAGCCAACCAGGGAACACTGAAGCTTTCTTT
- | TRBJ2-3 | 17 | TRBV5-6 | TRBD1 | CASSLEVDRGSTDTQYF | TGTGCCAGCAGCTTGGAGGTGGACAGGGGGTCCACAGATACGCAGTATTTT
- | TRBJ2-5 | 15 | TRBV4-3 | - | CASSQDLGPQETQYF | TGCGCCAGCAGCCAAGATCTCGGTCCACAAGAGACCCAGTACTTC
- | TRBJ1-4 | 16 | TRBV6-6 | TRBD1 | CASSYSPGTGNEKLFF | TGTGCCAGCAGTTACTCCCCCGGGACAGGGAATGAAAAACTGTTTTTT
- | TRBJ1-2 | 14 | TRBV4-3 | - | CASSPILRQYGYTF | TGCGCCAGCAGCCCTATTCTGAGACAGTATGGCTACACCTTC
few | TRBJ1-2 | 13 | TRBV7-3 | - | CASSPGRGYGYTF | TGTGCCAGCAGCCCGGGCAGGGGCTATGGCTACACCTTC
- | TRBJ2-1 | 15 | TRBV14 | - | CASSQRSGRYNEQFF | TGTGCCAGCAGCCAAAGGAGCGGAAGATACAATGAGCAGTTCTTC
- | TRBJ2-5 | 13 | TRBV5-4 | TRBD2 | CASSFRGRETQYF | TGTGCCAGCAGCTTCCGCGGGAGGGAGACCCAGTACTTC
- | TRBJ2-5 | 16 | TRBV29-1 | TRBD1 | CSVDSPNQGAWETQYF | TGCAGCGTTGACAGCCCCAATCAGGGGGCGTGGGAGACCCAGTACTTC
- | TRBJ1-1 | 13 | TRBV28 | - | CASTSSVNTEAFF | TGTGCCAGCACCTCTTCAGTGAACACTGAAGCTTTCTTT
once | TRBJ2-1 | 13 | TRBV5-3 | TRBD1 | CARSLTGLNEQFF | TGTGCCAGAAGCCTGACAGGGTTGAATGAGCAGTTCTTC
- | TRBJ2-7 | 14 | TRBV10-3 | TRBD1 | CARPSGQGLNEQYF | TGTGCCAGACCGTCGGGACAGGGGCTTAACGAGCAGTACTTC
- | TRBJ2-5 | 13 | TRBV12-3/TRBV12-4 | - | CASSLTSQETQYF | TGTGCCAGCAGTTTGACAAGTCAAGAGACCCAGTACTTC
- | TRBJ1-6 | 12 | TRBV9 | - | CASKGPNSPLHF | TGTGCCAGCAAGGGGCCCAATTCACCCCTCCACTTT
- | TRBJ2-5 | 14 | TRBV7-8 | TRBD2 | CASSGGSFQETQYF | TGTGCCAGCAGCGGCGGGAGCTTCCAAGAGACCCAGTACTTC
- | TRBJ2-7 | 13 | TRBV11-3 | TRBD1 | CASSLRDSYEQYF | TGTGCCAGCAGCTTAAGGGACAGTTACGAGCAGTACTTC
- | TRBJ2-7 | 15 | TRBV7-2 | TRBD1 | CASSIEGGQGYEQYF | TGTGCCAGCAGCATAGAGGGGGGACAGGGCTACGAGCAGTACTTC
once | TRBJ2-5 | 15 | TRBV5-8 | - | CASSNLDKGRPTQYF | TGTGCCAGCTCTAACTTGGATAAGGGGCGGCCGACCCAGTACTTC
once | TRBJ1-2 | 14 | TRBV14 | - | CASSQVTGAYGYTF | TGTGCCAGCAGCCAAGTCACAGGAGCCTATGGCTACACCTTC
- | TRBJ2-7 | 18 | TRBV4-1 | TRBD2 | CASSRHETSGGAGYEQYF | TGCGCCAGCAGCCGCCATGAAACTAGCGGGGGGGCCGGCTACGAGCAGTACTTC
few | TRBJ1-2 | 14 | TRBV14 | - | CASSHDGQRYGYTF | TGTGCCAGCAGCCACGATGGACAGCGCTATGGCTACACCTTC
- | TRBJ1-5 | 16 | TRBV6-6 | - | CASSHFTGGWWQPQHF | TGTGCCAGCAGCCACTTCACCGGGGGGTGGTGGCAGCCCCAGCATTTT
- | TRBJ2-3 | 16 | TRBV4-1 | - | CASSQEEAGYTDTQYF | TGCGCCAGCAGCCAAGAAGAGGCGGGCTACACAGATACGCAGTATTTT
once | TRBJ2-2 | 14 | TRBV5-4 | - | CASSLEPGAGELFF | TGTGCCAGCAGCTTGGAACCGGGTGCCGGGGAGCTGTTTTTT
- | TRBJ2-7 | 17 | TRBV7-2 | TRBD1 | CASSLAETGPLSYEQYF | TGTGCCAGCAGCTTAGCGGAGACAGGGCCCCTCTCCTACGAGCAGTACTTC
once | TRBJ1-4 | 16 | TRBV18 | - | CASSPPNPGPGEKLFF | TGTGCCAGCTCACCACCTAATCCCGGGCCGGGAGAAAAACTGTTTTTT
- | TRBJ2-5 | 17 | TRBV29-1 | TRBD1 | CSVETGQSVLHQETQYF | TGCAGCGTGGAAACGGGACAGTCGGTTTTACACCAAGAGACCCAGTACTTC
few | TRBJ1-1 | 15 | TRBV7-2 | TRBD1 | CASSYAVGTGLAAFF | TGTGCCAGCAGCTATGCCGTCGGGACAGGGTTGGCAGCTTTCTTT